What follows are 27 T cell receptor beta chains derived from one specimen sequenced in a study of blood T cell repertoires in COVID-19 (dated by TCRdb to the early 2020s). Library generation was performed with the immunoSEQ multiplex PCR assay. This is the immuneACCESS table as TCRdb keeps it, with only in-frame sequences that have V and J called. A part of the clones is gone; compared with another copy, unresolved V genes explain less than half, and the rest is unexplained. Present in this sample are 250,000 to 350,000 clones, roughly 83% of which were seen just once. Roughly 1.5% of the sample is taken by the ten largest. Sequenced: peripheral blood. These receptors were collected from a human donor with COVID-19, enrolled during active disease. The donor label of this sample is uncertain.

This rearrangement joins TRBV19 to TRBJ1-4, with a possible D match to TRBD1 (6 bases). The germline CDR1 and CDR2 sequences are LNHDA and SQIVND (reference sequence). The CDR3 sequence is 13 residues long. V lost 3 bases, J lost 6 bases, and 8 bases lay in between. The DNA for the CDR3 is TGTGCCAGTAGTATTTCAGGGGATGAAAAACTGTTTTTT. This translates into CASSISGDEKLFF. Supplemented by reference TRBV19 and TRBJ1-4, the full variable domain reads DGGITQSPKYLFRKEGQNVTLSCEQNLNHDAMYWYRQDPGQGLRLIYYSQIVNDFQKGDIAEGYSVSREKKESFPLTVTSAQKNPTAFYLCASSISGDEKLFFGSGTQLSVL.

The DNA for the CDR3 is TGTGCCAGCAGCTTAGCGCGGGAGACACAGTACTTC. Protein product: CASSLARETQYF. The genes are TRBV7-2 and TRBJ2-7; TRBD2 agrees at 7 bases. V shed 0 bases, J shed 10 bases, and the junction held 3 bases outside the gene matches. The length of the CDR3 is 12 residues. Looked up from germline, CDR1 is SGHTA and CDR2 is FQGNSA.

The table lists this clone with a count of one. The chain uses TRBV9 and TRBJ1-1; D not resolved. V was clipped by 3 bases and J by 0 bases, with 6 bases between them. The CDR3 is 13 residues long. In germline, CDR1 is SGDLS, CDR2 YYNGEE. In nucleotides, the CDR3 is TGTGCCAGCAGCGACGCAGTGAACACTGAAGCTTTCTTT. Its protein product is CASSDAVNTEAFF. The variable domain in full, completed from reference TRBV9 and TRBJ1-1, reads DSGVTQTPKHLITATGQRVTLRCSPRSGDLSVYWYQQSLDQGLQFLIQYYNGEERAKGNILERFSAQQFPDLHSELNLSSLELGDSALYFCASSDAVNTEAFFGQGTRLTVV.

A remark on this clone: This CDR3 is also generated by other DNA sequences in the sample. V and J are TRBV5-1 and TRBJ1-1; D ambiguous. The CDR3 runs to 13 residues. Germline assignment: CDR1 SGHRS and CDR2 YFSETQ. V was shortened by 0 bases and J by 2 bases, with 5 bases between the two germline ends. The CDR3 reads CASSLGVNTEAFF. As DNA, the CDR3 is TGCGCCAGCAGCTTGGGCGTTAACACTGAAGCTTTCTTT.

The chain uses TRBV3-1 (or the pseudogene TRBV3-2) and TRBJ1-2; TRBD1 matches 8 bases. This CDR3 has 15 residues. V dropped 2 bases and J dropped 8; count of bases not matched to a gene: 10. Germline values: CDR1 LGHDT, CDR2 YNNKEL (reference sequence). The CDR3 here is CASSQRLQGAGGYTF. The CDR3 region has the DNA TGTGCCAGCAGCCAACGGCTCCAGGGGGCCGGCGGCTACACCTTC.

The genes are TRBV3-1 (or the pseudogene TRBV3-2) and TRBJ1-4; TRBD1 aligns across 9 bases. The junction had 7 bases not matched to a gene; V was cut back by 3 bases and J by 5 bases. There are 16 residues in the CDR3. Germline CDR1 LGHDT, CDR2 YNNKEL (reference sequence). CDR3 nucleotide sequence: TGTGCCAGCAGCCAGGCCACAGGGGGCGACAATGAAAAACTGTTTTTT. Its translation is CASSQATGGDNEKLFF.

The chain carries TRBV6-5 and TRBJ1-2, with 9 nucleotides matching TRBD1. The trim removed 4 bases at V and 4 bases at J, leaving 7 bases unmatched. The CDR3 has 15 residues. CDR1 and CDR2 (germline): MNHEY, SVGAGI. The CDR3: CASSLTGGEPYGYTF. In nucleotides, the CDR3 is TGTGCCAGCAGTTTGACAGGGGGTGAACCCTATGGCTACACCTTC.

This chain uses TRBV5-1 with TRBJ2-3; D gene ambiguous. The V gene's germline CDR1 is SGHRS and CDR2 YFSETQ. Trimming removed 2 bases at V and 3 bases at J, with 7 bases between. The CDR3 consists of 13 residues. The CDR3 sequence is CASSLDTTDTQYF. CDR3 DNA: TGCGCCAGCAGCTTAGATACTACAGATACGCAGTATTTT. Together with reference TRBV5-1 and TRBJ2-3, the CDR3 gives the full variable domain: KAGVTQTPRYLIKTRGQQVTLSCSPISGHRSVSWYQQTPGQGLQFLFEYFSETQRNKGNFPGRFSGRQFSNSRSEMNVSTLELGDSALYLCASSLDTTDTQYFGPGTRLTVL.

The chain is built from TRBV9 and TRBJ2-5; D ambiguous. Germline V gives CDR1 SGDLS, CDR2 YYNGEE. Between the trimmed V and J ends, which lost 4 bases and 1 base, there was a span of 17 bases. The CDR3 runs to 16 residues. The CDR3 nucleotides are TGTGCCAGCAGCCCTCAGACTGTATCCTTCCAAGAGACCCAGTACTTC. Amino acid sequence: CASSPQTVSFQETQYF. The full variable domain, rest sourced from reference TRBV9 and TRBJ2-5, is DSGVTQTPKHLITATGQRVTLRCSPRSGDLSVYWYQQSLDQGLQFLIQYYNGEERAKGNILERFSAQQFPDLHSELNLSSLELGDSALYFCASSPQTVSFQETQYFGPGTRLLVL.

V gene TRBV7-9 combines with J gene TRBJ2-3; the D is unclear. The CDR3 has 14 amino acids. V was cut by 1 base and J by 2 bases, with 7 bases left in between. Germline-derived CDR1 and CDR2 are SEHNR and FQNEAQ (reference sequence). CDR3 sequence (DNA): TGTGCCAGCAGCTTAGTGCAGGTCACAGATACGCAGTATTTT. Its translation: CASSLVQVTDTQYF.

The chain has TRBV28 and TRBJ1-2, with D possibly matching TRBD1 (5 bases). The CDR3 extends over 15 amino acids. V lost 6 bases and J 7 bases, leaving 21 bases between the germline ends. The V gene's germline CDR1 is MDHEN and CDR2 SYDVKM. This CDR3 is CASRLSPDRFGGYTF. In nucleotides, the CDR3 is TGTGCCAGCAGACTATCCCCCGACAGATTCGGTGGCTACACCTTC.

This sequence joins TRBV19 and TRBJ1-2; 9 nucleotides line up with TRBD1. This CDR3 has 13 amino acids. Trimming took 7 bases from V and 4 from J; bases not matched to a gene: 4. CDR1 and CDR2 from the germline V gene are LNHDA and SQIVND (reference sequence). The CDR3 coding sequence is TGTGCCAGTACCCCGGGACAGGGCTATGGCTACACCTTC. Translating gives CASTPGQGYGYTF.

The V call is TRBV27, the J call TRBJ2-2; a weak D match, TRBD2 (6 bases). CDR3 length: 15 amino acids. Between the trimmed V and J ends, which lost 0 bases and 5 bases, there was a span of 10 bases. The germline gives CDR1 MNHEY, CDR2 SMNVEV (reference sequence). CDR3 residues: CASSLSGRRTGELFF. CDR3 in DNA: TGTGCCAGCAGTTTATCCGGGAGAAGAACCGGGGAGCTGTTTTTT.

The CDR3 nucleotides are TGTGCCAGTAGCACCGGGACAGGGATCGGTCAGCCCCAGCATTTT. Its translation is CASSTGTGIGQPQHF. V is TRBV19 and J is TRBJ1-5, with TRBD1 matching over 9 bases. CDR1 is LNHDA and CDR2 is SQIVND in the germline V gene (reference sequence). The CDR3 covers 15 residues. V was pared by 6 bases and J by 6 bases, with 9 bases of the junction left unmatched.

The chain recombines TRBV2 with TRBJ2-5; no definite D call. Per the germline V gene, CDR1 is SNHLY and CDR2 is FYNNEI. Deletions cut 5 bases from V and 5 bases from J, with 12 bases between. This CDR3 region has 13 residues. The CDR3 loop reads CASSLPVWETQYF. The DNA for the CDR3 is TGTGCCAGCAGTCTTCCGGTTTGGGAGACCCAGTACTTC.

The rearrangement joins TRBV28 to TRBJ1-5, with a tentative D call TRBD1 (6 bases). The V end was cut by 3 bases, the J end by 4 bases, with 16 bases between. CDR3 length equals 16 residues. Germline V CDR1 and CDR2: MDHEN, SYDVKM. The CDR3 bases are TGTGCCAGCAGTTTCCCCGCAGGGGCCCCGAATCAGCCCCAGCATTTT. Its translation is CASSFPAGAPNQPQHF.

The chain has TRBV28 and TRBJ1-2; 8 nucleotides match TRBD1. CDR1 is MDHEN, CDR2 SYDVKM, per germline. Trimming cost V 2 bases and J 4 bases; bases outside gene matches: 3. CDR3 length: 14 residues. The CDR3 loop is CASSLGTGSYGYTF. The DNA for the CDR3 is TGTGCCAGCAGTTTAGGGACAGGCTCCTATGGCTACACCTTC.

The genes are TRBV5-4 and TRBJ2-2; no firm D call. Germline assignment: CDR1 SGHNT and CDR2 YYREEE (reference sequence). The CDR3 length is 12 residues. Between the trimmed V and J ends, which lost 4 bases and 8 bases, there was a span of 9 bases. CDR3 DNA: TGTGCCAGCAGCCCGTCGAGGGGGGAGCTGTTTTTT. Its protein product is CASSPSRGELFF.

The chain recombines TRBV30 with TRBJ2-5; D perhaps matches TRBD2 (6 bases). The CDR3 is 14 residues long. V was trimmed by 0 bases and J by 2 bases, leaving 10 bases between them. CDR1 is GTSNPN and CDR2 is SVGIG in the germline V gene (reference sequence). CDR3 residues: CAWSVPGRQETQYF. Written as DNA, the CDR3 is TGTGCCTGGAGTGTACCCGGGAGACAAGAGACCCAGTACTTC.

The rearrangement uses TRBV19 and TRBJ1-3, with D unresolved. V gave up 5 bases and J gave up 0 bases, with 11 bases separating them. The CDR3 extends over 15 amino acids. The V gene's germline CDR1 is LNHDA and CDR2 SQIVND (reference sequence). Written as DNA, the CDR3 is TGTGCCAGTAGTCCCCGGACTGACTCTGGAAACACCATATATTTT. The encoded protein is CASSPRTDSGNTIYF.

This clone was seen only a few times. Here the CDR3 reads CAWRTRGLNYGYTF. The CDR3 bases are TGTGCCTGGAGGACCAGGGGGTTAAACTATGGCTACACCTTC. The V gene is TRBV30, the J gene TRBJ1-2; TRBD1 aligns across 7 bases. There are 14 residues in the CDR3. Germline CDR1 is GTSNPN and CDR2 is SVGIG (reference sequence). The J segment lost 2 bases and the V segment lost 3 bases, leaving 6 bases of the junction unmatched.

J is TRBJ1-1 and V is TRBV24-1; tentative D call: TRBD1 (6 bases). CDR1 is KGHDR, CDR2 SFDVKD, per germline. V dropped 4 bases and J dropped 4 bases, with 15 bases sitting between them. This CDR3 is built from 15 residues. CDR3 loop: CATSEARQGPTEAFF. The CDR3 DNA is TGTGCCACCAGTGAAGCCAGGCAGGGGCCCACTGAAGCTTTCTTT.

The rearrangement uses TRBV6-5 and TRBJ2-3, with 8 positions matching TRBD2. J gave up 5 bases and V 5 bases, and 9 bases lay outside the gene matches. In germline, CDR1 is MNHEY, CDR2 SVGAGI. The CDR3 loop spans 15 amino acids. Written as DNA, the CDR3 is TGTGCCAGCAGTCCACCGGGGGGGCGCAAAGATACGCAGTATTTT. This translates into CASSPPGGRKDTQYF.

The rearrangement joins TRBV11-2 to TRBJ2-1; D gene ambiguous. The V gene's germline CDR1 is SGHAT and CDR2 FQNNGV. V gave up 3 bases and J gave up 7 bases, with 4 bases separating them. There are 11 residues in the CDR3. The CDR3 is CASSFKNEQFF. CDR3 in DNA: TGTGCCAGCAGCTTCAAAAATGAGCAGTTCTTC. Full variable domain (outside the CDR3, taken from reference TRBV11-2 and TRBJ2-1): EAGVAQSPRYKIIEKRQSVAFWCNPISGHATLYWYQQILGQGPKLLIQFQNNGVVDDSQLPKDRFSAERLKGVDSTLKIQPAKLEDSAVYLCASSFKNEQFFGPGTRLTVL.

This clone has just one count. V gene TRBV29-1 combines with J gene TRBJ1-2; weak D call: TRBD1 (5 bases). The ends were cut back, 4 bases at V and 9 bases at J, with 21 bases in the middle. CDR3 length equals 14 residues. CDR1 and CDR2 from the germline V gene are SQVTM and ANQGSEA. This CDR3 reads CSVARPPSDRSYTF. In DNA form, the CDR3 reads TGCAGCGTTGCGCGGCCTCCCTCAGACAGAAGCTACACCTTC.

The chain combines TRBV6-5 with TRBJ2-1, with a possible D match to TRBD2 (6 bases). The ends were cut back, 4 bases at V and 2 bases at J, with 12 bases in the middle. CDR1 is MNHEY and CDR2 is SVGAGI in the germline V gene. CDR3 length: 15 residues. CDR3 loop: CASSLVLAAYNEQFF. CDR3 nucleotide sequence: TGTGCCAGCAGTTTAGTACTAGCTGCCTACAATGAGCAGTTCTTC.

This clone appeared a few times. This chain connects TRBV28 to TRBJ1-4; TRBD1 matches at 9 bases. The V segment lost 2 bases and the J segment 8 bases; nucleotides outside the gene matches: 6. Germline V gene sequence: CDR1 MDHEN, CDR2 SYDVKM. The CDR3 sequence is 15 residues long. CDR3 in DNA: TGTGCCAGCAGTTTAGGACAGGGGTTTAGGGAAAAACTGTTTTTT. This codes for CASSLGQGFREKLFF.